This TCR beta chain was sequenced for a study of T cell responses to AZD1222 COVID-19 vaccine. Study-wide context: Some second doses came at about 4 weeks and others at about 12 weeks; these were pooled.

The CDR3 sequence is 13 residues long. Germline CDR1 is PRHDT and CDR2 is FYEKMQ (reference sequence). Study-wide results and caveats: Spike-wide vaccine-associated CD4 TCRs dominated at 160-218 and 743-854. Among AZD1222 vaccinees, only 5 to 7 were seropositive at baseline. Most donors were white British, females outnumbered males, and clonal diversity was possibly underestimated.

Here immunoSEQ multiplex PCR was the method, and the copy in TCRdb shows in-frame clones only, minus some. The sample has tens of thousands of clones; around nine tenths are singletons. As to this clone: What it binds is unknown. One end of the junction does not line up with germline, which may come from a read error.

The material was peripheral blood, obtained on day 0 of AZD1222 vaccination. This TCR derives from an adult in good health. J is TRBJ2-7 and V is TRBV13; D possibly uses TRBD1 or TRBD2 (6 bases each). The CDR3 sequence: CASSLGGKVEQYF. CDR3 DNA sequence: TGTGCCAGCAGTTTAGGGGGGAAGGTCGAGCAGTACTTC. The full variable domain, rest sourced from reference TRBV13 and TRBJ2-7, is AAGVIQSPRHLIKEKRETATLKCYPIPRHDTVYWYQQGPGQDPQFLISFYEKMQSDKGSIPDRFSAQQFSDYHSELNMSSLELGDSALYFCASSLGGKVEQYFGPGTRLTVT.